Listed here are 32 T cell receptor beta chains from one sample, sequenced in a study of T-cell reconstitution after alpha-beta-depleted transplantation in children. This sample's TCRbeta library carried unique molecular identifier barcodes. TCRdb re-called the PCR reads with MiXCR, one entry per CDR3 protein. The sample carries about 980,000 distinct CDR3 sequences, about 29% recorded once. The input for sequencing was PBMCs, mostly from graft donor cells, taken 360 days after TCRalphabeta/CD19-depleted stem cell transplant. These receptors all come from a boy less than two years old who had a stem cell transplant for SCID, so the T cells may come from the graft donor.

The chain joins TRBV20-1 to TRBJ1-1; D call uncertain. In germline, CDR1 is DFQATT, CDR2 SNEGSKA (reference sequence). With 0 bases removed from V and 1 base from J, the gap between germline ends came to 6 bases. This CDR3 spans 13 amino acids. As DNA, the CDR3 is TGCAGTGCTAGAGATTTCAAGAACACTGAAGCTTTCTTT. It translates to CSARDFKNTEAFF.

This chain joins TRBV27 and TRBJ2-7, with 9 bases fitting TRBD1. The V gene end was trimmed by 3 bases and the J gene end by 7 bases; junction bases not matched to a gene: 7. Germline V gives CDR1 MNHEY, CDR2 SMNVEV (reference sequence). The CDR3 is made up of 14 amino acids. This CDR3 is CASSFRTGEREQYF. CDR3 sequence (DNA): TGTGCCAGCAGTTTCCGGACAGGGGAGAGGGAGCAGTACTTC.

This clonotype was seen once. The rearrangement joins TRBV7-2 to TRBJ2-7; D gene unclear. The CDR3 covers 15 residues. The ends were cut back, 5 bases at V and 0 bases at J, with 14 bases in the middle. CDR1 and CDR2 from the germline V gene are SGHTA and FQGNSA. The CDR3 spells CASSRLTDPSYEQYF. The CDR3 DNA follows: TGTGCCAGCAGCCGCTTGACTGACCCCTCCTACGAGCAGTACTTC.

The chain carries TRBV6-1 and TRBJ2-7; D uncertain. The CDR3 runs to 13 residues. The germline V and J ends were trimmed by 2 bases and 2 bases, with 7 bases remaining between them. Germline CDR1 is MNHNS and CDR2 is SASEGT. CDR3 sequence reads: CASSETSPYEQYF. The DNA for the CDR3 is TGTGCCAGCAGTGAAACCTCCCCCTACGAGCAGTACTTC.

This chain uses TRBV2 with TRBJ2-1, with D unresolved. From germline, CDR1 is SNHLY and CDR2 FYNNEI. Deletions cut 4 bases from V and 6 bases from J, with 7 bases between. The length of the CDR3 is 12 residues. CDR3 DNA sequence: TGTGCCAGCAGTGGAAGTATCAATGAGCAGTTCTTC. Encoded protein: CASSGSINEQFF.

The chain has TRBV7-9 and TRBJ1-6, with a possible D match to TRBD1 (6 bases). Germline CDR1 reads SEHNR; CDR2 reads FQNEAQ (reference sequence). The CDR3 totals 14 residues. Trimming left V 6 bases short and J 9 bases short, with 15 bases between. CDR3 protein: CASRYGGAGSPLHF. The DNA for the CDR3 is TGTGCCAGCAGGTATGGGGGGGCCGGTTCACCCCTCCACTTT.

J is TRBJ2-7 and V is TRBV7-2; 10 bases are shared with TRBD1. The J segment lost 5 bases and the V segment lost 0 bases, leaving 10 bases of the junction unmatched. This CDR3 is 17 amino acids long. Germline V CDR1 and CDR2: SGHTA, FQGNSA. The CDR3: CASSLARTGTGDHEQYF. In DNA, the CDR3 is TGTGCCAGCAGCTTAGCAAGGACCGGGACAGGGGACCACGAGCAGTACTTC.

The chain carries TRBV11-2 and TRBJ2-1; D may be TRBD2 (7 bases). Germline loops: CDR1 SGHAT, CDR2 FQNNGV. This CDR3 comprises 15 residues. Trimming cost V 1 base and J 10 bases, with 17 bases left between them. The CDR3 nucleotides are TGTGCCAGCAGCTTAGCCAGCGGGACATGGAGGGAGCAGTTCTTC. Protein product: CASSLASGTWREQFF.

This rearrangement joins TRBV7-9 to TRBJ2-1; D unclear. This CDR3 region has 15 residues. Per germline, CDR1 SEHNR and CDR2 FQNEAQ (reference sequence). The V gene lost 4 bases and the J gene lost 6 bases, with 16 bases spanning the gap. The CDR3 is CASSSLSDITNEQFF. The CDR3 DNA reads as TGTGCCAGCAGCTCACTAAGCGACATCACCAATGAGCAGTTCTTC.

As DNA, the CDR3 is TGCGCCAGCAGCCCCCGGGACCGGTATTTAACTGAAGCTTTCTTT. Translating it yields CASSPRDRYLTEAFF. V and J are TRBV5-1 and TRBJ1-1; D may be TRBD1 (5 bases). Germline V gives CDR1 SGHRS, CDR2 YFSETQ. The CDR3 extends over 15 amino acids. V lost 4 bases to trimming and J lost 5 bases, with 18 bases between them.

A few counts support this clonotype. This chain connects TRBV20-1 to TRBJ2-5; possible D gene TRBD2, 5 bases. The CDR3 spans 12 residues. Germline V gives CDR1 DFQATT, CDR2 SNEGSKA (reference sequence). V shed 0 bases and J shed 5 bases, with 7 bases lying between them. In nucleotides, the CDR3 is TGCAGTGCTAGAGAACGCGGGGAGACCCAGTACTTC. Protein sequence: CSARERGETQYF.

The chain joins TRBV11-2 to TRBJ2-7, with a weak D call TRBD2 (5 bases). The CDR3 is 15 residues long. Germline-derived CDR1 and CDR2 are SGHAT and FQNNGV. Trimming cost V 0 bases and J 2 bases, with 11 bases left between them. CDR3 sequence reads: CASSLDGVIPYEQYF. The DNA for the CDR3 is TGTGCCAGCAGCTTAGACGGGGTCATACCCTACGAGCAGTACTTC.

This clonotype has a handful of counts. This sequence joins TRBV4-3 and TRBJ2-1; D is possibly TRBD2 (6 bases). V was trimmed by 1 base and J by 5 bases, leaving 12 bases between them. The germline gives CDR1 LGHNA, CDR2 YSLEER. The CDR3 totals 15 residues. The CDR3 region is CASSQGVAVNNEQFF. DNA of the CDR3: TGCGCCAGCAGCCAAGGAGTAGCGGTTAACAATGAGCAGTTCTTC.

The CDR3 sequence: CASSRGMGNTEAFF. The CDR3 region has the DNA TGTGCCAGCAGTAGGGGGATGGGGAACACTGAAGCTTTCTTT. The genes are TRBV6-1 and TRBJ1-1; maybe TRBD1 (6 bases). The CDR3 totals 14 residues. Trimming cost V 5 bases and J 1 base, with 11 bases left between them. The germline CDR1 and CDR2 sequences are MNHNS and SASEGT.

This clonotype was recorded a few times. The chain carries TRBV18 and TRBJ2-1; tentative D call: TRBD1 (5 bases). Per the germline V gene, CDR1 is KGHSH and CDR2 is LQKENI. V gave up 2 bases and J gave up 7 bases, with 9 bases separating them. CDR3 size: 13 residues. CDR3 nucleotide sequence: TGTGCCAGCTCACCAAGGACAAGGAATGAGCAGTTCTTC. Translation: CASSPRTRNEQFF.

This chain uses TRBV29-1 with TRBJ2-3; D possibly matches TRBD1 or TRBD2 (5 bases each). Per germline, CDR1 SQVTM and CDR2 ANQGSEA. The CDR3 spans 14 residues. V shed 5 bases and J shed 1 base, with 13 bases lying between them. CDR3 protein: CSVLGVGRTDTQYF. In DNA form, the CDR3 reads TGCAGCGTTTTGGGGGTGGGCCGCACAGATACGCAGTATTTT.

This clonotype was seen a few times. V and J are TRBV20-1 and TRBJ2-1; TRBD1 matches at 9 bases. Looked up from germline, CDR1 is DFQATT and CDR2 is SNEGSKA (reference sequence). Trimming took 5 bases from V and 6 from J; bases not matched to a gene: 5. CDR3 length equals 13 residues. CDR3: CSAPNRGLNEQFF. In nucleotides, the CDR3 is TGCAGTGCTCCTAACAGGGGGCTCAATGAGCAGTTCTTC.

This clonotype was recorded a few times. This rearrangement joins TRBV6-5 to TRBJ2-2, with D tentatively TRBD1 (8 bases). CDR1 and CDR2 from the germline V gene are MNHEY and SVGAGI. The CDR3 runs to 15 residues. Trimming shortened V by 2 bases and J by 7 bases, and 14 bases separated the two germline ends. The CDR3 region has the DNA TGTGCCAGCAGTTACGAAACAGGGGGGGGCGGGGAGCTGTTTTTT. It translates to CASSYETGGGGELFF.

This clonotype appeared many times. The CDR3 here is CASSRGSGNTIYF. The CDR3 bases are TGCGCCAGCAGCAGGGGATCTGGAAACACCATATATTTT. The chain has TRBV5-1 and TRBJ1-3; maybe TRBD1 (5 bases). This CDR3 region has 13 residues. CDR1 and CDR2 from the germline V gene are SGHRS and YFSETQ. The V gene lost 4 bases and the J gene lost 1 base, with 6 bases spanning the gap.

The CDR3 is CATSSVGSNTGELFF. The CDR3, as DNA: TGTGCCACCAGCAGCGTCGGGTCCAACACCGGGGAGCTGTTTTTT. This chain links TRBV15 with TRBJ2-2; D is ambiguous. CDR1 and CDR2 (germline): LNHNV, YYDKDF (reference sequence). The CDR3 covers 15 residues. Trimming stripped 3 bases from V and 2 bases from J, with 10 bases between.

A note on this clonotype: A read error may be the cause here, since a much bigger clone is one base away. The chain recombines TRBV4-1 with TRBJ2-1, with 8 positions matching TRBD2. CDR1 MGHRA and CDR2 YSYEKL come from the germline V gene. This CDR3 is built from 14 residues. In DNA form, the CDR3 reads TGCGCCAGCAGTCAAGTGGCTAGCGGGTATGGGCAGTTCTTC. Amino acids: CASSQVASGYGQFF.

The chain joins TRBV4-1 to TRBJ1-3, with D hard to call. Germline CDR1 and CDR2: MGHRA and YSYEKL. V shed 0 bases and J shed 0 bases, with 9 bases lying between them. CDR3 length: 16 amino acids. The DNA of the CDR3 is TGCGCCAGCAGCCAAGAGAGGGAGTACTCTGGAAACACCATATATTTT. It specifies CASSQEREYSGNTIYF.

Here the CDR3 reads CASTLKGGPPYEQYF. The CDR3 nucleotides are TGTGCCAGCACCCTTAAGGGGGGTCCTCCCTACGAGCAGTACTTC. This sequence joins TRBV2 and TRBJ2-7; tentatively, D is TRBD1 or TRBD2 (6 bases each). V lost 7 bases and J lost 2, with 18 bases in between. This CDR3 comprises 15 residues. Germline lookup yields CDR1 SNHLY and CDR2 FYNNEI.

The V gene is TRBV20-1, the J gene TRBJ1-5; tentatively, D is TRBD1 (5 bases). Germline lookup yields CDR1 DFQATT and CDR2 SNEGSKA (reference sequence). V was clipped by 6 bases and J by 10 bases, with 16 bases between them. The CDR3 length is 12 residues. The CDR3 is CSASDPDSPQHF. The DNA for the CDR3 is TGCAGTGCATCGGACCCCGACAGCCCCCAGCATTTT.

The V gene is TRBV7-3, the J gene TRBJ2-2; 9 nucleotides match TRBD2. Germline CDR1 is SGHTA and CDR2 is FQGTGA. With V trimmed by 5 bases and J by 3 bases, 13 bases remained unmatched. This CDR3 is 18 amino acids long. The CDR3 sequence is CASSVIRGQRGDTGELFF. In DNA form, the CDR3 reads TGTGCCAGCAGCGTAATCCGAGGTCAGCGGGGGGACACCGGGGAGCTGTTTTTT. The entire variable domain, with the rest obtained from reference TRBV7-3 and TRBJ2-2, is as follows: GAGVSQTPSNKVTEKGKYVELRCDPISGHTALYWYRQSLGQGPEFLIYFQGTGAADDSGLPNDRFFAVRPEGSVSTLKIQRTERGDSAVYLCASSVIRGQRGDTGELFFGEGSRLTVL.

The chain carries TRBV6-1 and TRBJ2-2; possible D gene TRBD2, 6 bases. Trimming cost V 7 bases and J 4 bases, with 16 bases left between them. The CDR3 has 15 amino acids. In germline, CDR1 is MNHNS, CDR2 SASEGT. CDR3 protein: CASTPGGVGTGELFF. CDR3 bases: TGTGCCAGCACCCCTGGCGGGGTGGGCACCGGGGAGCTGTTTTTT.

The CDR3 reads CASTHRTGPYEQYF. The CDR3 bases are TGTGCCAGCACCCATAGGACAGGGCCTTACGAGCAGTACTTC. The chain has TRBV2 and TRBJ2-7; 8 positions agree with TRBD1. V shed 7 bases, J shed 4 bases, and the junction held 9 bases outside the gene matches. The CDR3 loop spans 14 amino acids. Germline CDR1 SNHLY, CDR2 FYNNEI.

This clonotype occurred many times. CDR3 DNA sequence: TGTGCCATCAGTGATTACACTGAAGCTTTCTTT. Residues: CAISDYTEAFF. The chain is built from TRBV10-3 and TRBJ1-1, with D hard to call. Germline V gives CDR1 ENHRY, CDR2 SYGVKD. This CDR3 is built from 11 residues. V lost 3 bases, J lost 3 bases, and 2 bases lay in between.

This clonotype was counted between two and nine times. The chain carries TRBV27 and TRBJ2-1, with 7 bases lining up with TRBD1. This CDR3 is 14 amino acids long. The germline V gene encodes CDR1 MNHEY and CDR2 SMNVEV (reference sequence). V lost 5 bases and J lost 2; bases outside the gene matches: 3. CDR3 residues: CASSTTGPYNEQFF. The CDR3 coding sequence is TGTGCCAGCAGTACGACAGGGCCCTACAATGAGCAGTTCTTC.

This clonotype showed up just a few times. The rearrangement joins TRBV12-3 or TRBV12-4 to TRBJ1-5, with a possible D match to TRBD1 (5 bases). The CDR3 consists of 14 residues. V lost 3 bases, J lost 9 bases, and 15 bases lay in between. The CDR3 protein is CASSFQGEVRPQHF. The CDR3 coding sequence is TGTGCCAGCAGTTTTCAGGGAGAGGTCCGGCCCCAGCATTTT.

The V gene is TRBV6-2 or TRBV6-3, the J gene TRBJ2-1, with D perhaps TRBD2 (6 bases). V was pared by 2 bases and J by 7 bases, with 12 bases between. CDR1 MNHEY and CDR2 SVGEGT come from the germline V gene. This CDR3 comprises 14 residues. The DNA for the CDR3 is TGTGCCAGCAGTTACGGGCTAGCGTCGAATGAGCAGTTCTTC. Its translation is CASSYGLASNEQFF.

The V and J genes are TRBV10-3 and TRBJ1-5, with D possibly matching TRBD1 (5 bases). In germline, CDR1 is ENHRY, CDR2 SYGVKD. V lost 4 bases, J lost 5 bases, and 9 bases lay in between. CDR3 length: 13 amino acids. For the CDR3, the DNA is TGTGCCATCAGTGGGGGCTTCGATCAGCCCCAGCATTTT. It codes for CAISGGFDQPQHF.